Reported below is one T cell receptor beta chain. Germline V lookup: CDR1 LGHNA, CDR2 YNFKEQ. The V end was cut by 1 base, the J end by 0 bases, with 10 bases between. This CDR3 is built from 16 residues. The source of the sample is a study of blood T cell repertoires in COVID-19. Study details: Some COVID-19 samples were acute and others convalescent; all came from the United States, Italy and Spain. From T cells, B-cell-depleted T cells, or PBMCs came the material, which was cDNA or gDNA.

Per the authors' pipeline: Amplification with reference gene primers provided the estimates of nucleated cell counts. Here immunoSEQ multiplex PCR was the method, and the copy in TCRdb shows in-frame clones only, minus some. V, J and clone size were drawn from that table, and D and trimming were deduced from the DNA. The data hold a few hundred thousand clones, with 80% to 90% observed a single time. Sequencing used peripheral blood. The receptor comes from a woman aged 55-69 years who had recovered from COVID-19. The genes are TRBV4-2 and TRBJ1-3; D might be TRBD1 (5 bases). Here the CDR3 DNA reads TGTGCCAGCAGCCAAGTCGTGACAGCCTCTGGAAACACCATATATTTT. This sequence encodes CASSQVVTASGNTIYF.